This is a list of T cell receptor beta chains from one sample in a study of T cells in Graves' hyperthyroidism and ophthalmopathy. TCRdb called the multiplex PCR reads again in MiXCR, with one record for every CDR3 protein. The data show 730,000 or so distinct CDR3 sequences, roughly a sixth seen once. Sequences were obtained from blood. These receptor sequences come from a woman in her forties or fifties with Graves' hyperthyroidism that later progressed to Graves' ophthalmopathy. Each CDR3 is given with its conserved first and last residue. The order of the fields is V gene, D gene, J gene, CDR3 protein. D genes are given only for firm matches.

V: TRBV11-2; D: .; J: TRBJ1-3; CDR3: CASSLKWGPGNTIYF
V: TRBV5-1; D: .; J: TRBJ2-6; CDR3: CASSTDLSSGANVLTF
V: TRBV6-5; D: .; J: TRBJ1-3; CDR3: CASSYEMTGYSGNTIYF
V: TRBV19; D: .; J: TRBJ2-5; CDR3: CASTPGGTGARETQYF
V: TRBV7-2; D: .; J: TRBJ2-3; CDR3: CASSPTGTVTDTQYF
V: TRBV18; D: .; J: TRBJ2-7; CDR3: CASSRQARNEQYF
V: TRBV30; D: TRBD1; J: TRBJ2-7; CDR3: CAWRIGQGIYEQYF
V: TRBV5-1; D: TRBD2; J: TRBJ2-5; CDR3: CASSLVLADQETQYF
V: TRBV7-2; D: .; J: TRBJ1-3; CDR3: CASSLIQGPFSGNTIYF
V: TRBV4-1; D: .; J: TRBJ1-5; CDR3: CASSQDFRGAYSNQPQHF
V: TRBV3-1; D: .; J: TRBJ1-2; CDR3: CASSLRGDDSYTF
V: TRBV9; D: .; J: TRBJ1-2; CDR3: CASSVPRDGYTF
V: TRBV6-1; D: .; J: TRBJ1-1; CDR3: CASEGRGPEAFF
V: TRBV20-1; D: .; J: TRBJ2-7; CDR3: CSARASRGAESYEQYF
V: TRBV7-3; D: .; J: TRBJ2-5; CDR3: CASSSGLGEVGETQYF
V: TRBV5-1; D: .; J: TRBJ1-3; CDR3: CASSLEQTSSGNTIYF
V: TRBV6-5; D: TRBD1; J: TRBJ1-6; CDR3: CASSYPPTGTGLNSPLHF
V: TRBV19; D: .; J: TRBJ1-5; CDR3: CASSIDRGGQPQHF
V: TRBV7-3; D: .; J: TRBJ2-7; CDR3: CASSILTGEGSCEQYF
V: TRBV6-1; D: .; J: TRBJ2-3; CDR3: CASSEGDGGGTDTQYF
V: TRBV27; D: .; J: TRBJ2-7; CDR3: CASSLYGQLGYEQYF
V: TRBV5-1; D: .; J: TRBJ2-7; CDR3: CASSTGRGIASYEQYF
V: TRBV5-6; D: .; J: TRBJ1-1; CDR3: CASSLIMKPNTEAFF
V: TRBV20-1; D: TRBD2; J: TRBJ2-1; CDR3: CSARISGGFLSYNEQFF
V: TRBV4-1; D: .; J: TRBJ1-5; CDR3: CASSPVGDNQPQHF
V: TRBV7-2; D: TRBD1; J: TRBJ2-5; CDR3: CASSPRAGTGGLETQYF
V: TRBV4-2; D: TRBD1; J: TRBJ1-2; CDR3: CASSQVQGEGYGYTF
V: TRBV12-3/TRBV12-4; D: .; J: TRBJ2-1; CDR3: CASSSGNYNEQFF
V: TRBV14; D: .; J: TRBJ1-4; CDR3: CASSQDWGNEKLFF
V: TRBV7-2; D: .; J: TRBJ1-5; CDR3: CASTPAGVYQPQHF
V: TRBV3-1; D: .; J: TRBJ2-2; CDR3: CASGGLWGNTGELFF
V: TRBV7-8; D: .; J: TRBJ1-2; CDR3: CASSLESGSESYGYTF
V: TRBV6-1; D: .; J: TRBJ2-5; CDR3: CASTLRGGQETQYF
V: TRBV3-1; D: TRBD2; J: TRBJ2-3; CDR3: CASSQGLTTDAQYF
V: TRBV19; D: TRBD2; J: TRBJ2-1; CDR3: CASRNRRGGRDEQFF
V: TRBV4-1; D: .; J: TRBJ1-6; CDR3: CASSRAQQSSYNSPLHF
V: TRBV4-1; D: .; J: TRBJ2-7; CDR3: CASSHEIGPYEQYF
V: TRBV9; D: TRBD1; J: TRBJ2-2; CDR3: CASSVEGQVFTGELFF
V: TRBV30; D: .; J: TRBJ2-1; CDR3: CAWSVLVGYNEQFF
V: TRBV3-1; D: .; J: TRBJ2-7; CDR3: CASSQGVTGTYEQYF
V: TRBV19; D: .; J: TRBJ2-3; CDR3: CASSAFLDTQYF
V: TRBV5-6; D: TRBD1; J: TRBJ2-7; CDR3: CASSFQGTGKSEQYF
V: TRBV11-2; D: TRBD1; J: TRBJ1-3; CDR3: CASSLASLPTGIDF
V: TRBV18; D: .; J: TRBJ2-3; CDR3: CASSPGDTQYF
V: TRBV9; D: TRBD1; J: TRBJ1-2; CDR3: CASSASGTGFGYTF
V: TRBV5-1; D: TRBD2; J: TRBJ2-5; CDR3: CASSLVLAGAKGETQYF
V: TRBV7-6; D: TRBD1; J: TRBJ1-4; CDR3: CASSKGQGNNEKLFF
V: TRBV20-1; D: .; J: TRBJ2-7; CDR3: CSARVRNYEQYF
V: TRBV27; D: .; J: TRBJ2-2; CDR3: CATAPGNTGELFF
V: TRBV12-3/TRBV12-4; D: .; J: TRBJ1-1; CDR3: CASSPRRAEAFF
V: TRBV7-2; D: .; J: TRBJ2-4; CDR3: CASSLVLAKNIQYF
V: TRBV11-2; D: .; J: TRBJ2-7; CDR3: CASSQGWGYEQYF
V: TRBV7-6; D: .; J: TRBJ2-5; CDR3: CASSLVAGWETQYF
V: TRBV9; D: .; J: TRBJ1-2; CDR3: CASSVQPGAYGYTF
V: TRBV5-1; D: .; J: TRBJ1-3; CDR3: CASSLAQNGNTIYF
V: TRBV2; D: TRBD1; J: TRBJ1-4; CDR3: CASRPPGQGSEKLFF
V: TRBV6-1; D: .; J: TRBJ1-2; CDR3: CASIKGLANYGYTF
V: TRBV11-3; D: .; J: TRBJ2-5; CDR3: CASSFGTAEEETQYF